These 23 T cell receptor beta chains were all obtained from the same sample, sequenced in a study of blood T cell repertoires in COVID-19. Generated by immunoSEQ multiplex PCR, the TCRdb table keeps only in-frame clones and is missing some. The table shows 280,000 or so clones, with 85% occurring only once. The sample consisted of PBMCs or T cells enriched from blood (not recorded which). Source of these receptors: a woman aged 50 to 65 who had recovered from COVID-19.

The chain combines TRBV28 with TRBJ1-1; a possible D gene is TRBD1 (5 bases). This CDR3 region has 13 residues. Germline V gene lookup returns CDR1 MDHEN and CDR2 SYDVKM. V was trimmed by 5 bases and J by 7 bases, leaving 14 bases between them. The chain's CDR3 is CASSPGGGFEAFF. For the CDR3, the DNA is TGTGCCAGCAGTCCCGGGGGAGGTTTTGAAGCTTTCTTT.

The chain links TRBV4-1 to TRBJ2-2; 7 nucleotides line up with TRBD1. After removal of 6 bases from V and 8 bases from J, the junction contained 6 bases not matched to a gene. This CDR3 is 13 amino acids long. CDR1 and CDR2 (germline): MGHRA, YSYEKL. CDR3 nucleotides: TGCGCCAGCAGGGCCCAGGGGGAGGGGGAGCTGTTTTTT. Its translation is CASRAQGEGELFF.

V is TRBV5-6 and J is TRBJ2-7; 7 bases fit TRBD1. The CDR3 contains 14 residues. Germline CDR1 is SGHDT and CDR2 is YYEEEE. The V gene end was trimmed by 0 bases and the J gene end by 4 bases; junction bases not matched to a gene: 4. CDR3 DNA: TGTGCCAGCAGCTTGGGGGACAGCTCGTACGAGCAGTACTTC. Translated: CASSLGDSSYEQYF.

J is TRBJ1-2 and V is TRBV5-1; 7 bases match TRBD1. Looked up from germline, CDR1 is SGHRS and CDR2 is YFSETQ. With V trimmed by 0 bases and J by 5 bases, 4 bases remained unmatched. The CDR3 totals 14 residues. The CDR3 nucleotides are TGCGCCAGCAGCTTGGGGACAGGCTATTATGGCTACACCTTC. Amino acid sequence: CASSLGTGYYGYTF.

This chain links TRBV19 with TRBJ2-7; 7 bases are shared with TRBD2. The CDR3 has 15 amino acids. Germline CDR1 LNHDA, CDR2 SQIVND (reference sequence). V lost 1 base, J lost 4 bases, and 7 bases stayed unmatched. The CDR3 sequence: CASSIVRGSQYEQYF. Here the CDR3 DNA reads TGTGCCAGTAGTATAGTACGCGGGAGCCAGTACGAGCAGTACTTC.

The chain uses TRBV5-1 and TRBJ1-3; 9 bases map to TRBD1. V trimming: 2 bases; J trimming: 1 base; junction bases outside the gene matches: 4. Germline V gene lookup returns CDR1 SGHRS and CDR2 YFSETQ. CDR3 size: 16 residues. For the CDR3, the DNA is TGCGCCAGCAGCTTTAGGACAGGGGCATCTGGAAACACCATATATTTT. Its translation is CASSFRTGASGNTIYF.

The rearrangement links TRBV21-1 to TRBJ2-5; the table's D call, TRBD2, has no DNA check behind it. TRBV21-1 is an annotated pseudogene. CDR3 length: 17 residues. CDR3 loop: CASSKYFGTRKQETQYF. In DNA form, the CDR3 reads TGTGCCAGCAGCAAGTACTTTGGGACTAGAAAGCAAGAGACCCAGTACTTC.

V and J are TRBV19 and TRBJ2-7, with a possible D match to TRBD2 (5 bases). Germline CDR1 is LNHDA and CDR2 is SQIVND (reference sequence). The CDR3 contains 15 residues. Trimming took 1 base from V and 0 from J, leaving 10 bases between them. CDR3 amino acids: CASSIAGGSSYEQYF. DNA of the CDR3: TGTGCCAGTAGTATAGCTGGCGGGTCCTCCTACGAGCAGTACTTC.

CDR3 in DNA: TGTGCCAGTAGTTTAACAGGGGGTTTGGAGCCCCAGCATTTT. This sequence encodes CASSLTGGLEPQHF. The chain carries TRBV19 and TRBJ1-5; TRBD1 matches 8 bases. The CDR3 is 14 amino acids. The ends lost 5 bases at V and 8 bases at J; junction bases unmatched: 8. Germline V CDR1 and CDR2: LNHDA, SQIVND (reference sequence).

The chain couples TRBV29-1 to TRBJ1-1; tentatively, D is TRBD1 (5 bases). Germline V gene sequence: CDR1 SQVTM, CDR2 ANQGSEA. V lost 6 bases to trimming and J lost 0 bases, with 11 bases between them. This CDR3 region has 13 residues. This chain's CDR3 is CSVPGHLNTEAFF. In DNA, the CDR3 is TGCAGCGTCCCCGGACACCTGAACACTGAAGCTTTCTTT.

This chain uses TRBV10-1 with TRBJ2-2; D may be TRBD2 (6 bases). Germline CDR1 reads WNHNN; CDR2 reads SYGVQD (reference sequence). The length of the CDR3 is 15 residues. Between the trimmed V and J ends, which lost 5 bases and 0 bases, there was a span of 10 bases. CDR3 loop: CASSRGFANTGELFF. The DNA of the CDR3 is TGCGCCAGCAGTCGGGGGTTCGCGAACACCGGGGAGCTGTTTTTT.

The V call is TRBV4-1, the J call TRBJ1-2; a possible D gene is TRBD1 (5 bases). This CDR3 is built from 16 residues. CDR1 and CDR2 (germline): MGHRA, YSYEKL. Trimming stripped 1 base from V and 3 bases from J, with 15 bases between. CDR3 in amino acids: CASSQGGRDGDYGYTF. The CDR3 nucleotides read TGCGCCAGCAGCCAAGGGGGCAGGGATGGGGACTATGGCTACACCTTC.

This chain uses TRBV10-2 with TRBJ1-1; 10 bases agree with TRBD1. This CDR3 region has 14 residues. V was pared by 5 bases and J by 10 bases, with 10 bases of the junction left unmatched. Germline loops: CDR1 WSHSY, CDR2 SAAADI. For the CDR3, the DNA is TGCGCCAGCAGTACGACAGGGGGCAATGTTGCAGCTTTCTTT. Its protein is CASSTTGGNVAAFF.

This chain connects TRBV7-8 to TRBJ2-7, with TRBD2 matching over 8 bases. From germline, CDR1 is SGHVS and CDR2 FQNEAQ. The V and J ends lost 5 bases and 0 bases, in that order; junction bases with no gene match: 9. The CDR3 consists of 16 residues. The CDR3 DNA reads as TGTGCCAGCAGCCCTCAGACTAGCGCCAGCTCCTACGAGCAGTACTTC. Amino acid sequence: CASSPQTSASSYEQYF.

The chain is built from TRBV19 and TRBJ1-2, with 9 bases fitting TRBD1. The V gene's germline CDR1 is LNHDA and CDR2 SQIVND (reference sequence). V lost 6 bases, J lost 2 bases, and 4 bases stayed unmatched. The CDR3 is 14 amino acids. Written as DNA, the CDR3 is TGTGCCAGTAGCCTACAGGGGGCAAACTATGGCTACACCTTC. Its protein product is CASSLQGANYGYTF.

The chain uses TRBV4-2 and TRBJ2-7, with 10 bases lining up with TRBD2. The CDR3 runs 16 residues. The V segment lost 1 base and the J segment 5 bases; nucleotides outside the gene matches: 8. CDR1 is LGHNA and CDR2 is YNFKEQ in the germline V gene. For the CDR3, the DNA is TGTGCCAGCAGCCAAGCTAGGGCTAGCGGGAGTCACGAGCAGTACTTC. Encoded protein: CASSQARASGSHEQYF.

The chain has TRBV11-2 and TRBJ2-1; the match to TRBD2 covers 9 bases. This CDR3 is built from 15 residues. Germline V lookup: CDR1 SGHAT, CDR2 FQNNGV. V dropped 5 bases and J dropped 6; count of bases not matched to a gene: 8. The CDR3 DNA sequence: TGTGCCAGCAGCACCCCCTCTAGCGGGATCAATGAGCAGTTCTTC. This encodes CASSTPSSGINEQFF.

V and J are TRBV5-6 and TRBJ2-2, with 10 nucleotides matching TRBD2. The V gene end was trimmed by 4 bases and the J gene end by 5 bases; junction bases not matched to a gene: 11. There are 17 residues in the CDR3. Germline V gene lookup returns CDR1 SGHDT and CDR2 YYEEEE. CDR3 amino acids: CASSTLETSGPTGELFF. CDR3 sequence (DNA): TGTGCCAGCAGCACATTAGAGACTAGCGGGCCAACCGGGGAGCTGTTTTTT.

V gene TRBV5-1 combines with J gene TRBJ2-5; D ambiguous. The germline V and J ends were trimmed by 1 base and 5 bases, with 3 bases remaining between them. Per germline, CDR1 SGHRS and CDR2 YFSETQ. CDR3 length: 11 residues. The CDR3 sequence: CASSLSETQYF. CDR3 sequence (DNA): TGCGCCAGCAGCTTGAGCGAGACCCAGTACTTC.

The rearrangement links TRBV5-5 to TRBJ2-4, with 8 bases identical to TRBD1. V was pared by 2 bases and J by 6 bases, with 4 bases of the junction left unmatched. From germline, CDR1 is SGHKS and CDR2 YYEKEE (reference sequence). This CDR3 is built from 14 residues. CDR3 nucleotides: TGTGCCAGCAGCTTAACACAGGGGGGAAACATTCAGTACTTC. Translated: CASSLTQGGNIQYF.

The chain uses TRBV5-1 and TRBJ1-2, with 10 bases lining up with TRBD1. The CDR3 contains 15 residues. V shed 0 bases, J shed 4 bases, and the junction held 3 bases outside the gene matches. CDR1 SGHRS and CDR2 YFSETQ come from the germline V gene. For the CDR3, the DNA is TGCGCCAGCAGCTTGGAGGGGGACAGGGGCTATGGCTACACCTTC. It specifies CASSLEGDRGYGYTF.

V and J are TRBV14 and TRBJ2-7; 7 bases are a match to TRBD2. Germline-derived CDR1 and CDR2 are SGHDN and FVKESK. The trim removed 5 bases at V and 6 bases at J, leaving 16 bases unmatched. The CDR3 is 16 residues long. CDR3: CASSDASSGPLSEQYF. DNA for the CDR3: TGTGCCAGCAGCGACGCGTCTAGCGGACCCCTAAGCGAGCAGTACTTC.

This clone has more than one count but fewer than ten. J is TRBJ2-7 and V is TRBV10-3; 10 bases agree with TRBD2. The germline V gene has CDR1 ENHRY and CDR2 SYGVKD. CDR3 length: 18 amino acids. The J segment lost 4 bases and the V segment lost 0 bases, leaving 12 bases of the junction unmatched. CDR3 sequence reads: CAISESTGLLAGTYEQYF. CDR3 DNA: TGTGCCATCAGTGAGTCGACGGGACTACTAGCGGGGACATACGAGCAGTACTTC.